This TCR beta chain was sequenced for a study of siplizumab effects on memory and regulatory T cells. General study results and limits: Mappable CD4+ clones that were alloreactive averaged 68.8% Treg-derived with siplizumab versus approximately 25% in controls. Apparently more diverse than memory cells, naive T cells also seemed major alloresponse contributors. Of the proliferating CD4+ or CD8+ clones, roughly 75-96% lacked a naive or memory phenotype that could be assigned.

In the case of this clone: No antigen is known for it.

Clones were read by immunoSEQ multiplex PCR, and TCRdb kept only the in-frame ones, dropping some. The repertoire includes some 120,000 clones, approximately 94% of them detected once, and under 2% sits in the top ten. Germline trimming cut 5 bases from V and 2 bases from J; bases unmatched to any gene: 6. Germline-derived CDR1 and CDR2 are SGHTA and FQGNSA. The CDR3 has 15 residues. The chain is built from TRBV7-2 and TRBJ2-3, with 8 bases fitting TRBD2. The source of this sequence is a human donor in good health. The sequencing input was non-Treg CD4+ T cells sorted from blood. The CDR3 reads CASSPGLAATDTQYF. The CDR3, as DNA: TGTGCCAGCAGCCCCGGACTAGCAGCCACAGATACGCAGTATTTT.